These 20 T cell receptor beta chains were all obtained from the same sample, sequenced in a study of T cell responses to AZD1222 COVID-19 vaccine. Repertoires were generated with immunoSEQ multiplex PCR, while TCRdb's copy carries only in-frame clones and drops some. The sample lists about 120,000 clones; 75% to 95% were seen once. The sequenced sample was peripheral blood, obtained on day 0 of AZD1222 vaccination. Receptors were obtained from an adult in good health.

The chain uses TRBV9 and TRBJ1-1; D not certain. This CDR3 is 14 amino acids long. Per germline, CDR1 SGDLS and CDR2 YYNGEE. The V end lost 0 bases, the J end lost 4 bases, and 10 bases lay between the germline ends. CDR3 residues: CASSVGLALTEAFF. As DNA, the CDR3 is TGTGCCAGCAGCGTAGGTTTGGCACTCACTGAAGCTTTCTTT.

The rearrangement joins TRBV27 to TRBJ2-3; the D gene is possibly TRBD2 (6 bases). Per germline, CDR1 MNHEY and CDR2 SMNVEV (reference sequence). V lost 2 bases to trimming and J lost 0 bases, with 15 bases between them. This CDR3 has 17 amino acids. DNA of the CDR3: TGTGCCAGCAGTTTAGCGGGACGGATTACTAGCACAGATACGCAGTATTTT. This encodes CASSLAGRITSTDTQYF.

The J gene is TRBJ2-7, the V gene TRBV2; D remains unclear. The CDR3 runs 12 residues. The V end lost 7 bases, the J end lost 1 base, and 8 bases lay between the germline ends. Germline CDR1 reads SNHLY; CDR2 reads FYNNEI. The CDR3 coding sequence is TGTGCCAGCACTCCCTGGTCCTACGAGCAGTACTTC. This sequence encodes CASTPWSYEQYF. The full variable domain, in which reference TRBV2 and TRBJ2-7 provide the parts outside the CDR3, is EPEVTQTPSHQVTQMGQEVILRCVPISNHLYFYWYRQILGQKVEFLVSFYNNEISEKSEIFDDQFSVERPDGSNFTLKIRSTKLEDSAMYFCASTPWSYEQYFGPGTRLTVT.

The CDR3 loop reads CASSLRENTEAFF. CDR3 nucleotides: TGTGCCAGCAGTTTAAGGGAGAACACTGAAGCTTTCTTT. J is TRBJ1-1 and V is TRBV28; the D is unclear. The germline V and J ends were trimmed by 2 bases and 1 base, with 5 bases remaining between them. CDR1 is MDHEN and CDR2 is SYDVKM in the germline V gene. The CDR3 has 13 residues.

The chain joins TRBV6-2 or TRBV6-3 to TRBJ2-1, with TRBD1 identical over 9 bases. CDR1 and CDR2 (germline): MNHEY, SVGEGT. This CDR3 region has 15 residues. V gave up 2 bases and J gave up 4 bases; unmatched junction bases: 3. The chain's CDR3 is CASSYRDRAYNEQFF. The DNA of the CDR3 is TGTGCCAGCAGTTACCGGGACAGGGCATACAATGAGCAGTTCTTC.

This rearrangement joins TRBV4-1 to TRBJ2-3; 8 nucleotides agree with TRBD2. With 5 bases clipped from V and 2 bases from J, the junction kept 12 bases outside the gene matches. Germline lookup yields CDR1 MGHRA and CDR2 YSYEKL. This CDR3 region has 17 residues. CDR3 coding DNA: TGCGCCAGCAGCGACCGCGGGGGGAGAGCTTACACAGATACGCAGTATTTT. Translation gives CASSDRGGRAYTDTQYF.

The chain combines TRBV19 with TRBJ2-1, with TRBD2 matching over 8 bases. Per the germline V gene, CDR1 is LNHDA and CDR2 is SQIVND (reference sequence). The CDR3 is 14 amino acids. Trimming took 5 bases from V and 6 from J; bases not matched to a gene: 6. The CDR3 loop is CASSPGGIRNEQFF. In DNA, the CDR3 is TGTGCCAGTAGTCCGGGAGGGATCCGCAATGAGCAGTTCTTC.

On this clone itself: The limits of the CDR3 on the DNA are not certain, so only TCRdb's listed CDR3 is given. The rearrangement joins TRBV20-1 to TRBJ2-1; the table's D gene call, TRBD1, was not cross checked with the DNA. CDR1 DFQATT and CDR2 SNEGSKA come from the germline V gene (reference sequence). Counting both end residues, the CDR3 totals 11 amino acids. CDR3 amino acids: CSASVGTGTLF.

The J gene is TRBJ2-1, the V gene TRBV5-1; 10 positions agree with TRBD2. Germline-derived CDR1 and CDR2 are SGHRS and YFSETQ. Trimming cost V 1 base and J 7 bases; bases outside gene matches: 5. CDR3 length: 15 residues. The CDR3 bases are TGCGCCAGCAGCTTGTCCCTAGCGGGAGTGAATGAGCAGTTCTTC. This encodes CASSLSLAGVNEQFF.

The rearrangement links TRBV28 to TRBJ2-2; TRBD1 matches at 9 bases. The CDR3 spans 16 residues. The ends lost 6 bases at V and 4 bases at J; junction bases unmatched: 9. Germline V CDR1 and CDR2: MDHEN, SYDVKM. This chain's CDR3 is CASRSPGQGTTGELFF. The CDR3 coding sequence is TGTGCCAGCAGATCTCCGGGACAGGGTACCACCGGGGAGCTGTTTTTT.

J is TRBJ2-7 and V is TRBV28; TRBD2 might be the D (6 bases). The V gene lost 2 bases and the J gene lost 3 bases, with 14 bases spanning the gap. Germline assignment: CDR1 MDHEN and CDR2 SYDVKM. The CDR3 has 15 amino acids. The chain's CDR3 is CASSLRLATNYEQYF. In DNA form, the CDR3 reads TGTGCCAGCAGTTTACGGCTAGCGACCAACTACGAGCAGTACTTC. Drawing the rest from reference TRBV28 and TRBJ2-7, the complete variable domain is DVKVTQSSRYLVKRTGEKVFLECVQDMDHENMFWYRQDPGLGLRLIYFSYDVKMKEKGDIPEGYSVSREKKERFSLILESASTNQTSMYLCASSLRLATNYEQYFGPGTRLTVT.

This clone was counted only a few times. The chain couples TRBV7-2 to TRBJ2-1, with a possible D match to TRBD1 (7 bases). Trimming shortened V by 4 bases and J by 9 bases, and 16 bases separated the two germline ends. Germline-derived CDR1 and CDR2 are SGHTA and FQGNSA. The CDR3 is 14 amino acids. CDR3 amino acids: CASSWGDSLGEQFF. As DNA, the CDR3 is TGTGCCAGCAGCTGGGGGGACAGCCTGGGTGAGCAGTTCTTC.

This chain connects TRBV27 to TRBJ2-1; D gene unclear. The CDR3 has 11 amino acids. Germline assignment: CDR1 MNHEY and CDR2 SMNVEV (reference sequence). The germline V and J ends were trimmed by 2 bases and 10 bases, with 6 bases remaining between them. For the CDR3, the DNA is TGTGCCAGCAGTTTAGGCCGCGAGCAGTTCTTC. It is translated as CASSLGREQFF.

The CDR3 DNA sequence: TGTGCCAGCAGTTTAGATGGGGGCTACACCTTC. It translates to CASSLDGGYTF. The chain employs TRBV12-3 or TRBV12-4 and TRBJ1-2; D is undetermined. The CDR3 loop spans 11 amino acids. Trimming cost V 1 base and J 8 bases, with 5 bases left between them.

The chain employs TRBV5-1 and TRBJ2-1; D is undetermined. Trimming pared 1 base from V and 4 bases from J, leaving 9 bases between. This CDR3 is 14 amino acids long. Germline-derived CDR1 and CDR2 are SGHRS and YFSETQ. The CDR3 region has the DNA TGCGCCAGCAGCTTGCCGGACCCTTACAATGAGCAGTTCTTC. This encodes CASSLPDPYNEQFF.

The chain uses TRBV7-9 and TRBJ2-1; D gene ambiguous. Germline V lookup: CDR1 SEHNR, CDR2 FQNEAQ (reference sequence). This CDR3 contains 15 residues. Trimming pared 5 bases from V and 0 bases from J, leaving 11 bases between. The CDR3: CASSNGPSSYNEQFF. CDR3 nucleotide sequence: TGTGCCAGCAGCAATGGACCTAGCTCCTACAATGAGCAGTTCTTC.

This chain uses TRBV28 with TRBJ2-5, with D perhaps matching TRBD2 (5 bases). The germline CDR1 and CDR2 sequences are MDHEN and SYDVKM. The CDR3 contains 14 residues. Trimming left V 6 bases short and J 2 bases short, with 13 bases between. The CDR3 coding sequence is TGTGCCAGCAGCCCAGCAACTAGACAAGAGACCCAGTACTTC. It specifies CASSPATRQETQYF.

This clone was observed a handful of times. J is TRBJ2-3 and V is TRBV28, with TRBD1 identical over 7 bases. V was clipped by 8 bases and J by 2 bases; unmatched bases: 10. This CDR3 is 15 amino acids long. Germline-derived CDR1 and CDR2 are MDHEN and SYDVKM. This CDR3 is CASANRQGVTDTQYF. The CDR3 bases are TGTGCCAGCGCCAACAGGCAGGGGGTCACAGATACGCAGTATTTT.

The chain has TRBV9 and TRBJ2-4; possible D gene TRBD2, 6 bases. This CDR3 region has 15 residues. Germline V gene lookup returns CDR1 SGDLS and CDR2 YYNGEE. V gave up 0 bases and J gave up 7 bases, with 14 bases separating them. The CDR3 protein is CASSVGGGMGNIQYF. The CDR3 DNA reads as TGTGCCAGCAGCGTAGGTGGCGGGATGGGGAACATTCAGTACTTC. The full variable domain, in which reference TRBV9 and TRBJ2-4 provide the parts outside the CDR3, is DSGVTQTPKHLITATGQRVTLRCSPRSGDLSVYWYQQSLDQGLQFLIQYYNGEERAKGNILERFSAQQFPDLHSELNLSSLELGDSALYFCASSVGGGMGNIQYFGAGTRLSVL.

The rearrangement uses TRBV5-1 and TRBJ2-1; 8 nucleotides agree with TRBD2. V was pared by 5 bases and J by 0 bases, with 7 bases of the junction left unmatched. Germline-derived CDR1 and CDR2 are SGHRS and YFSETQ. The CDR3 sequence is 16 residues long. In DNA form, the CDR3 reads TGCGCCAGCAGAGTAGCGGGGACGAGCTCCTACAATGAGCAGTTCTTC. This sequence encodes CASRVAGTSSYNEQFF.